The 14 T cell receptor beta chains in this list originate from one sample, sequenced in a study of metastatic and nonmetastatic thyroid tumors (dated by TCRdb to about 2020). Library prep was done by PCR. The sample was run on an Illumina HiSeq 4000. TCRdb reanalyzed the raw reads on its own, using fastp at Q25 for trimming and MiXCR for clone calling, and kept in-frame beta chains. For this sample the table gives 13,000 to 15,000 clones, of which roughly 25% were detected only once. Of the sample, 7.7% falls within the top ten clones. Before undergoing thyroid surgery, none of the patients had been given any kind of treatment. Sample: tumor tissue. The receptor set was obtained from a female donor with papillary thyroid cancer or a benign thyroid nodule (not recorded which). Some clones in this sample may be carry-over from other donors' samples.

This clone was observed at least ten times. V gene TRBV20-1 combines with J gene TRBJ2-7, with 8 nucleotides matching TRBD2. With 5 bases clipped from V and 6 bases from J, the junction kept 12 bases outside the gene matches. CDR1 is DFQATT and CDR2 is SNEGSKA in the germline V gene (reference sequence). The CDR3 loop spans 14 amino acids. The CDR3 protein is CSARRGGEAAEQYF. The CDR3 DNA follows: TGCAGTGCTCGACGGGGGGGCGAGGCGGCCGAGCAGTACTTC.

Within the sample, this clone is medium-sized. This sample includes further DNA sequences coding for the same CDR3. CDR3 nucleotide sequence: TGTGCCAGCAAAGCTGGGGGCGGCGGGCAGCCCCAGCATTTT. This encodes CASKAGGGGQPQHF. V usage is TRBV28 and J usage is TRBJ1-5, with D possibly TRBD1 on 6 matching bases. Germline V gene lookup returns CDR1 MDHEN and CDR2 SYDVKM. The V and J ends lost 7 bases and 7 bases respectively, with 17 bases between them. CDR3 length equals 14 residues.

This clone was seen many times. This chain connects TRBV7-9 to TRBJ2-4; TRBD1 matches 8 bases. V dropped 11 bases and J dropped 5; count of bases not matched to a gene: 5. Germline V lookup: CDR1 SEHNR, CDR2 FQNEAQ (reference sequence). The CDR3 totals 12 residues. CDR3 sequence: CACGTGQNIQYF. In DNA, the CDR3 is TGTGCCTGTGGGACAGGTCAAAACATTCAGTACTTC. Complete variable domain (other parts from reference TRBV7-9 and TRBJ2-4): DTGVSQNPRHKITKRGQNVTFRCDPISEHNRLYWYRQTLGQGPEFLTYFQNEAQLEKSRLLSDRFSAERPKGSFSTLEIQRTEQGDSAMYLCACGTGQNIQYFGAGTRLSVL.

The chain recombines TRBV5-4 with TRBJ2-7, with 8 bases fitting TRBD1. V shed 5 bases, J shed 2 bases, and the junction held 3 bases outside the gene matches. Germline V gives CDR1 SGHNT, CDR2 YYREEE (reference sequence). There are 13 residues in the CDR3. CDR3 sequence reads: CASSEDRAYEQYF. DNA of the CDR3: TGTGCCAGCAGTGAGGACAGGGCCTACGAGCAGTACTTC.

This clone appeared many times. V usage is TRBV5-1 and J usage is TRBJ2-2, with D possibly being TRBD2 (6 bases). Germline-derived CDR1 and CDR2 are SGHRS and YFSETQ. The CDR3 is made up of 14 amino acids. V was shortened by 1 base and J by 7 bases, with 11 bases between the two germline ends. The CDR3, as DNA: TGCGCCAGCAGCTTGCAACTAGCTCACGGGGAGCTGTTTTTT. It specifies CASSLQLAHGELFF. The full variable domain, with the rest looked up from reference TRBV5-1 and TRBJ2-2, is KAGVTQTPRYLIKTRGQQVTLSCSPISGHRSVSWYQQTPGQGLQFLFEYFSETQRNKGNFPGRFSGRQFSNSRSEMNVSTLELGDSALYLCASSLQLAHGELFFGEGSRLTVL.

This clone was counted only a few times. The V gene is TRBV2, the J gene TRBJ1-5; 8 nucleotides line up with TRBD1. The CDR3 has 15 residues. The ends lost 6 bases at V and 5 bases at J; junction bases unmatched: 9. Per germline, CDR1 SNHLY and CDR2 FYNNEI. The DNA of the CDR3 is TGTGCCAGCAGCGACAGGGGCGGCGGGTATCAGCCCCAGCATTTT. It is translated as CASSDRGGGYQPQHF.

This clone was recorded a few times. The rearrangement joins TRBV6-2 or TRBV6-3 to TRBJ1-4; weak D call: TRBD1 (5 bases). The V end lost 2 bases, the J end lost 8 bases, and 6 bases lay between the germline ends. Germline lookup yields CDR1 MNHEY and CDR2 SVGEGT. The CDR3 spans 12 residues. The CDR3 reads CASSYQGEKLFF. DNA for the CDR3: TGTGCCAGCAGTTACCAGGGAGAAAAACTGTTTTTT.

The chain recombines TRBV5-1 with TRBJ2-7, with TRBD1 identical over 10 bases. CDR1 is SGHRS and CDR2 is YFSETQ in the germline V gene. The CDR3 consists of 16 residues. The V gene end was trimmed by 0 bases and the J gene end by 2 bases; junction bases not matched to a gene: 5. CDR3 DNA sequence: TGCGCCAGCAGCTTGGCAGGCGGGACAGGGGCCTACGAGCAGTACTTC. This translates into CASSLAGGTGAYEQYF. The variable domain in full, with the rest retrieved from reference TRBV5-1 and TRBJ2-7, is KAGVTQTPRYLIKTRGQQVTLSCSPISGHRSVSWYQQTPGQGLQFLFEYFSETQRNKGNFPGRFSGRQFSNSRSEMNVSTLELGDSALYLCASSLAGGTGAYEQYFGPGTRLTVT.

Only a few counts were recorded for this clone. The genes are TRBV27 and TRBJ1-6; 7 nucleotides match TRBD1. Germline trimming cut 5 bases from V and 10 bases from J; bases unmatched to any gene: 8. This CDR3 has 14 amino acids. Germline V gives CDR1 MNHEY, CDR2 SMNVEV (reference sequence). CDR3 sequence: CASSPRQGGSPLHF. The CDR3 DNA follows: TGTGCCAGCAGTCCACGACAGGGCGGGTCACCCCTCCACTTT.

This clone was counted between two and nine times. This CDR3 is missing its conserved last phenylalanine or tryptophan, likely due to a read error. This chain joins TRBV6-2 or TRBV6-3 and TRBJ1-5; D unclear. Germline-derived CDR1 and CDR2 are MNHEY and SVGEGT. There are 15 residues in the CDR3. The CDR3 loop reads CVSSFRAIKGQPQHL. The CDR3, as DNA: TGTGTCAGCAGTTTTCGGGCAATAAAGGGACAGCCCCAGCATCTT.

V and J are TRBV30 and TRBJ2-4, with D possibly TRBD1 on 6 matching bases. The germline CDR1 and CDR2 sequences are GTSNPN and SVGIG (reference sequence). Trimming pared 0 bases from V and 7 bases from J, leaving 16 bases between. The CDR3 has 15 residues. DNA of the CDR3: TGTGCCTGGAGTGTACTAACAGGGTGGGGGAACATTCAGTACTTC. Protein: CAWSVLTGWGNIQYF.

This clone was detected many times. Given a much more abundant clone one base away, this may be a read error. The CDR3, as DNA: TGTGTCAGCAGTGTCCTAGCGGGAGCCAACAATGAGCAGTTCTTC. It is translated as CVSSVLAGANNEQFF. This sequence joins TRBV6-4 and TRBJ2-1; 10 positions agree with TRBD2. The CDR3 sequence is 15 residues long. Looked up from germline, CDR1 is MRHNA and CDR2 is SNTAGT.

The chain uses TRBV20-1 and TRBJ2-7, with TRBD1 identical over 9 bases. Germline lookup yields CDR1 DFQATT and CDR2 SNEGSKA (reference sequence). V lost 1 base to trimming and J lost 4 bases; unmatched junction nucleotides: 8. The CDR3 is made up of 15 amino acids. CDR3: CSARATGTGQYEQYF. Here the CDR3 DNA reads TGCAGTGCTAGAGCAACCGGGACAGGGCAATACGAGCAGTACTTC.

This clone has at least ten counts. The V call is TRBV12-3 or TRBV12-4, the J call TRBJ2-1; 7 bases align to TRBD2. The CDR3 consists of 15 residues. Trimming at V came to 6 bases and at J to 1 base, leaving 6 bases not matched to a gene. The CDR3 loop reads CASRGLTRSYNEQFF. CDR3 bases: TGTGCCAGCAGGGGACTAACCAGATCCTACAATGAGCAGTTCTTC.